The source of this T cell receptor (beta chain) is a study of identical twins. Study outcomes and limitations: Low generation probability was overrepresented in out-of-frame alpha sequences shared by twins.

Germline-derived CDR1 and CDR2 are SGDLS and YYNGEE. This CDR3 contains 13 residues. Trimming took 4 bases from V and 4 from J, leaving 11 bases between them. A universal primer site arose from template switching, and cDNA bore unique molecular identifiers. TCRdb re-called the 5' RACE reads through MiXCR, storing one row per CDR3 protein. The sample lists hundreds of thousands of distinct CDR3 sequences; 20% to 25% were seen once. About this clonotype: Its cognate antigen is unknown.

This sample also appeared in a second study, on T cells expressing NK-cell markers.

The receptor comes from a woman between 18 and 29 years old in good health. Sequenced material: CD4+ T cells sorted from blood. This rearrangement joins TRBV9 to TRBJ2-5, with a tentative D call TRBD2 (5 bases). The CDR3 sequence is CASSPPSGETQYF. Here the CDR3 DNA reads TGTGCCAGCAGCCCCCCCAGCGGAGAGACCCAGTACTTC. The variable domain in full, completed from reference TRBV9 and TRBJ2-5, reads DSGVTQTPKHLITATGQRVTLRCSPRSGDLSVYWYQQSLDQGLQFLIQYYNGEERAKGNILERFSAQQFPDLHSELNLSSLELGDSALYFCASSPPSGETQYFGPGTRLLVL.